The 6 T cell receptor beta chains presented below share a single source sample, sequenced in a study of metastatic and nonmetastatic thyroid tumors. Through MiXCR, TCRdb re-clonotyped the PCR reads. The profile shows under 15,000 clones, about a quarter of them singletons. Patients were all untreated before their thyroid surgery. Sequencing was carried out using blood. The receptors were gathered from a female donor with papillary thyroid cancer or a benign thyroid nodule (not recorded which). Some clones in this sample may be carry-over from other donors' samples.

By its share, this clone is medium-sized (0.01 to 0.1%). V usage is TRBV6-1 and J usage is TRBJ1-1; D is uncertain. Per the germline V gene, CDR1 is MNHNS and CDR2 is SASEGT. Trimming removed 1 base at V and 0 bases at J, with 6 bases between. The length of the CDR3 is 14 residues. The CDR3 DNA reads as TGTGCCAGCAGTGAAGGACGGTTGAACACTGAAGCTTTCTTT. Its protein is CASSEGRLNTEAFF.

In its sample, this clone was seen many times. J is TRBJ1-1 and V is TRBV5-6; D perhaps matches TRBD1 (5 bases). Trimming cost V 0 bases and J 11 bases, with 14 bases left between them. CDR1 SGHDT and CDR2 YYEEEE come from the germline V gene. This CDR3 is 13 amino acids long. The CDR3 sequence is CASSLAEGRGAFF. The DNA of the CDR3 is TGTGCCAGCAGCTTGGCCGAGGGGCGGGGGGCTTTCTTT.

V usage is TRBV20-1 and J usage is TRBJ2-7; 7 nucleotides match TRBD2. This CDR3 has 14 amino acids. CDR1 is DFQATT, CDR2 SNEGSKA, per germline (reference sequence). V shed 5 bases, J shed 0 bases, and the junction held 7 bases outside the gene matches. CDR3 region: CSAPLAHSSYEQYF. CDR3 coding DNA: TGCAGTGCTCCACTAGCGCATAGCTCCTACGAGCAGTACTTC.

This clone showed up many times. The chain couples TRBV20-1 to TRBJ1-2, with 8 bases matching TRBD1. The V gene end was trimmed by 7 bases and the J gene end by 4 bases; junction bases not matched to a gene: 5. The CDR3 contains 12 residues. CDR1 and CDR2 (germline): DFQATT, SNEGSKA (reference sequence). CDR3: CSGDRTAYGYTF. CDR3 sequence (DNA): TGCAGTGGGGACAGGACAGCCTATGGCTACACCTTC.

This clone has at least ten counts. Other DNA variants within this sample encode the same CDR3. The rearrangement links TRBV7-9 to TRBJ2-3, with D tentatively TRBD1 (6 bases). V was trimmed by 2 bases and J by 3 bases, leaving 9 bases between them. CDR1 is SEHNR, CDR2 FQNEAQ, per germline (reference sequence). This CDR3 has 14 residues. Here the CDR3 reads CASSLLQGTDTQYF. DNA of the CDR3: TGTGCCAGCAGCTTATTACAGGGTACAGATACGCAGTATTTT.

Points on this clone: It is likely a read error, because the conserved phenylalanine at the end of the CDR3 is missing. The chain recombines TRBV7-6 with TRBJ2-6, with D unresolved. The CDR3 consists of 14 residues. Germline CDR1 SGHVS, CDR2 FNYEAQ. Trimming took 5 bases from V and 1 from J, leaving 6 bases between them. As DNA, the CDR3 is TGTGCCAGCAGCACACTTTCTGGGGCCAACGTCCTGACTTTA. Translating gives CASSTLSGANVLTL.